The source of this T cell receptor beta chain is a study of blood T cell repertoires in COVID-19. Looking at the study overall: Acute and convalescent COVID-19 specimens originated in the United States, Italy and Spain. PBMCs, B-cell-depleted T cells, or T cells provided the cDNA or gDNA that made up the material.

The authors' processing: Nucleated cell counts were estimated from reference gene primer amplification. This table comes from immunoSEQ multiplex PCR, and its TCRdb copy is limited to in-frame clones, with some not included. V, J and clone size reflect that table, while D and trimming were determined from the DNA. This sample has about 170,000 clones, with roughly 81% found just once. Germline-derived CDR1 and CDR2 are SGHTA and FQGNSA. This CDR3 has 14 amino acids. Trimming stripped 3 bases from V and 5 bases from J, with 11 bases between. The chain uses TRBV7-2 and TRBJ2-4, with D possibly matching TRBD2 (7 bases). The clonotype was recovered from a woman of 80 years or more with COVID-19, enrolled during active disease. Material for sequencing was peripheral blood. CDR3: CASSFGGGENIQYF. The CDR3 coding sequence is TGTGCCAGCAGCTTTGGGGGGGGCGAAAACATTCAGTACTTC.